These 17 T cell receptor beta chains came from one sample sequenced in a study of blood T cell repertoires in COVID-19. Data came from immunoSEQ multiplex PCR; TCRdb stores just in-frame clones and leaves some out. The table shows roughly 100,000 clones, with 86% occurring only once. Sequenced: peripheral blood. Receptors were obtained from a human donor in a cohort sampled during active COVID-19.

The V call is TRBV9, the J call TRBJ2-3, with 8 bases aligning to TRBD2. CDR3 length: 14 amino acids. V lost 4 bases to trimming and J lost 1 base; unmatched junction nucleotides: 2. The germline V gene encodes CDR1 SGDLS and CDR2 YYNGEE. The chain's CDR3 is CASSKTSGTDTQYF. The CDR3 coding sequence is TGTGCCAGCAGCAAGACTAGCGGCACAGATACGCAGTATTTT.

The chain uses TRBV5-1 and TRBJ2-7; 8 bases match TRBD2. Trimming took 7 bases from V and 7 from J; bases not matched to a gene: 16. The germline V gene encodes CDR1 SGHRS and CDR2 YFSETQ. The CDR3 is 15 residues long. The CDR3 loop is CASPAAGGAPVEQYF. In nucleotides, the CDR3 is TGCGCCAGCCCGGCCGCCGGGGGGGCCCCGGTGGAGCAGTACTTC.

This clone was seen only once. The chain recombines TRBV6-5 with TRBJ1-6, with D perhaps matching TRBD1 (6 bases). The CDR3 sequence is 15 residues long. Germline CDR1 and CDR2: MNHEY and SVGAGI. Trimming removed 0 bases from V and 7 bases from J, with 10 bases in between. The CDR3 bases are TGTGCCAGCAGTTACTCGTCGGGGGGCAATTCACCCCTCCACTTT. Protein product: CASSYSSGGNSPLHF.

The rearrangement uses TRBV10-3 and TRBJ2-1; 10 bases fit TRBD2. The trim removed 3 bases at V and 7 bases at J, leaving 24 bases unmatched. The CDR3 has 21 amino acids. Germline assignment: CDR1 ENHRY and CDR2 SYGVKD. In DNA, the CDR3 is TGTGCCATCAGTGACCCTCGCGAGGGGACATATAGCGGGAGGTTTCAGAATGAGCAGTTCTTC. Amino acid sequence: CAISDPREGTYSGRFQNEQFF.

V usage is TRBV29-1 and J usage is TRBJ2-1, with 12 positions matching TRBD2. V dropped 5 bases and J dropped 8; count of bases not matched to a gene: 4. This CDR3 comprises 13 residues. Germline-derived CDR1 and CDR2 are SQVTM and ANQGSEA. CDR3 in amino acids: CSVSGLAGYEQFF. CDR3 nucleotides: TGCAGCGTTTCTGGACTAGCGGGGTATGAGCAGTTCTTC.

This chain's CDR3 is CASSEGGQAPNSPLHF. The CDR3 coding sequence is TGTGCCAGCAGCGAGGGGGGACAGGCGCCCAATTCACCCCTCCACTTT. The chain joins TRBV9 to TRBJ1-6, with 8 bases identical to TRBD1. V shed 3 bases, J shed 7 bases, and the junction held 9 bases outside the gene matches. This CDR3 has 16 amino acids. The V gene's germline CDR1 is SGDLS and CDR2 YYNGEE.

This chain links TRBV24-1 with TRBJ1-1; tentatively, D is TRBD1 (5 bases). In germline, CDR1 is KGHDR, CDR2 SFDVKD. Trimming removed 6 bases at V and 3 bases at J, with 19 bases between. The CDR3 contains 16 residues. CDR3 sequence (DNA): TGTGCCACCAGTAGCAGGGTTTATGTACAGGACACTGAAGCTTTCTTT. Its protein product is CATSSRVYVQDTEAFF.

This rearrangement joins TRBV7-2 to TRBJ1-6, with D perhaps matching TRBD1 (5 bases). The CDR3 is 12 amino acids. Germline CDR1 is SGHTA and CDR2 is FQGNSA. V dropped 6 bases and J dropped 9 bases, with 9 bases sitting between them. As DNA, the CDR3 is TGTGCCAGCAGTTTCAGGGTTTCACCCCTCCACTTT. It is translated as CASSFRVSPLHF.

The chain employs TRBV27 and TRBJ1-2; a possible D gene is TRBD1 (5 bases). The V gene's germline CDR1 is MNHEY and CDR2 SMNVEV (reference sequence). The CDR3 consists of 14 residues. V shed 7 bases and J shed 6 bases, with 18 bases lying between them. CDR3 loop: CASTSFGARDGYTF. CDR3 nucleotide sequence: TGTGCCAGCACCTCCTTTGGGGCCAGGGATGGCTACACCTTC.

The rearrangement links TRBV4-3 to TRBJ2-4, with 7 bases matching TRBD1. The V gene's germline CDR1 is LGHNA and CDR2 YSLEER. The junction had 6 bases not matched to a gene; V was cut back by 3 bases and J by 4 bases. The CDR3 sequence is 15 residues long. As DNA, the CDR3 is TGCGCCAGCAGCCAGAGACAGGGAGAGAAAAACATTCAGTACTTC. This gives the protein CASSQRQGEKNIQYF.

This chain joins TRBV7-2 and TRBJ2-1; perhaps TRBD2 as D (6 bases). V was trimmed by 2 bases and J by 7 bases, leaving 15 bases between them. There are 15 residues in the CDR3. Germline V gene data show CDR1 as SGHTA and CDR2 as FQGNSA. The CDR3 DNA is TGTGCCAGCAGCTTATCTGGCGGGATCGGGAATGAGCAGTTCTTC. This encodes CASSLSGGIGNEQFF. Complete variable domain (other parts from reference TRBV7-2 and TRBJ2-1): GAGVSQSPSNKVTEKGKDVELRCDPISGHTALYWYRQSLGQGLEFLIYFQGNSAPDKSGLPSDRFSAERTGGSVSTLTIQRTQQEDSAVYLCASSLSGGIGNEQFFGPGTRLTVL.

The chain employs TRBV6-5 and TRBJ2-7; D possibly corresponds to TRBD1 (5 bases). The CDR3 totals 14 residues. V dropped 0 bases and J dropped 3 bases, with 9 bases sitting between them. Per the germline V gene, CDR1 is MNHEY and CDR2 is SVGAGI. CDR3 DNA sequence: TGTGCCAGCAGTTACTCGACAGTGGGCTACGAGCAGTACTTC. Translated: CASSYSTVGYEQYF.

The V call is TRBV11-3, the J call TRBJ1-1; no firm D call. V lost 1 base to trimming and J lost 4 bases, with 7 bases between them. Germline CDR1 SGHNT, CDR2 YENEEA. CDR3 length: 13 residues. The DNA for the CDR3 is TGTGCCAGCAGCTTAGGCACGGGCACTGAAGCTTTCTTT. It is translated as CASSLGTGTEAFF.

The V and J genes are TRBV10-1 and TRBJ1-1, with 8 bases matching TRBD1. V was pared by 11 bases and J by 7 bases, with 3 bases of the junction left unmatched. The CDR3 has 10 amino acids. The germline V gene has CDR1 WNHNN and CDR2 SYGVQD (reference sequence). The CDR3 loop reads CAGQGSEAFF. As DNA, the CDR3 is TGCGCCGGACAGGGCAGTGAAGCTTTCTTT.

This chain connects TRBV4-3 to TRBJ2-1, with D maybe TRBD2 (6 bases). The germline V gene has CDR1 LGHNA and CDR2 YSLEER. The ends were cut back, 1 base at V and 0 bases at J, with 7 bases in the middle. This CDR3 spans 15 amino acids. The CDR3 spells CASSQGTNSYNEQFF. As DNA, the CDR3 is TGCGCCAGCAGCCAAGGGACTAACTCCTACAATGAGCAGTTCTTC.

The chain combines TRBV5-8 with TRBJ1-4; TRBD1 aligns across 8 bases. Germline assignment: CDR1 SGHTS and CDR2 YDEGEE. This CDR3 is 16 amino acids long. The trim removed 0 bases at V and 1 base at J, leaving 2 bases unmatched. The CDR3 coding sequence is TGTGCCAGCAGCTTGGACAGGGGGGGAACTAATGAAAAACTGTTTTTT. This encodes CASSLDRGGTNEKLFF.

The CDR3 DNA is TGTGCCAGTAGTATAACAGGGGGCGCAGATACGCAGTATTTT. The encoded protein is CASSITGGADTQYF. The genes are TRBV19 and TRBJ2-3, with 9 positions matching TRBD1. CDR1 is LNHDA and CDR2 is SQIVND in the germline V gene (reference sequence). With 2 bases clipped from V and 4 bases from J, the junction kept 1 base outside the gene matches. CDR3 size: 14 residues.